The 8 T cell receptor beta chains below all came from one sample that was sequenced in a study of T cell changes during pregnancy in multiple sclerosis. Here immunoSEQ multiplex PCR was the method, and the copy in TCRdb shows in-frame clones only, minus some. This table holds 78,000 or so clones, just over 90% found once. Sequences were derived from peripheral blood, sampled before pregnancy. These receptors originate from a female donor with multiple sclerosis, enrolled in a pregnancy study.

This clone has just a few counts. The chain uses TRBV30 and TRBJ1-1; 7 nucleotides align to TRBD1. V was pared by 4 bases and J by 0 bases, with 8 bases of the junction left unmatched. Germline CDR1 GTSNPN, CDR2 SVGIG (reference sequence). This CDR3 comprises 15 residues. The CDR3 sequence is CAWTTGDHLNTEAFF. As DNA, the CDR3 is TGTGCCTGGACAACAGGGGACCACTTGAACACTGAAGCTTTCTTT.

This chain connects TRBV13 to TRBJ2-1, with 9 bases identical to TRBD2. With V trimmed by 4 bases and J by 0 bases, 13 bases remained unmatched. Germline-derived CDR1 and CDR2 are PRHDT and FYEKMQ (reference sequence). This CDR3 has 19 amino acids. The CDR3 spells CASSSGAGGPVSSYNEQFF. CDR3 bases: TGTGCCAGCAGCTCCGGGGCGGGGGGGCCCGTTAGCTCCTACAATGAGCAGTTCTTC.

The gene calls are TRBV5-6 and TRBJ1-2, with 9 nucleotides matching TRBD1. This CDR3 has 17 amino acids. The trim removed 4 bases at V and 4 bases at J, leaving 14 bases unmatched. Germline V gives CDR1 SGHDT, CDR2 YYEEEE. CDR3: CASSPPLVGTGFYGYTF. CDR3 nucleotides: TGTGCCAGCAGCCCCCCTCTTGTCGGGACAGGGTTCTATGGCTACACCTTC.

This chain links TRBV2 with TRBJ1-2; no firm D call. The ends were cut back, 3 bases at V and 8 bases at J, with 10 bases in the middle. In germline, CDR1 is SNHLY, CDR2 FYNNEI. The CDR3 runs to 12 residues. Here the CDR3 reads CASSDERSGYTF. CDR3 bases: TGTGCCAGCAGTGACGAGCGTTCGGGCTACACCTTC.

The chain recombines TRBV7-2 with TRBJ2-7; D remains unclear. V was shortened by 3 bases and J by 1 base, with 7 bases between the two germline ends. Germline V CDR1 and CDR2: SGHTA, FQGNSA. The CDR3 runs to 13 residues. The CDR3 sequence: CASSFDGSYEQYF. The CDR3 nucleotides read TGTGCCAGCAGCTTCGACGGGTCCTACGAGCAGTACTTC.

This chain connects TRBV6-5 to TRBJ1-1, with D maybe TRBD1 (5 bases). The germline V gene has CDR1 MNHEY and CDR2 SVGAGI. V lost 3 bases to trimming and J lost 5 bases, with 13 bases between them. The CDR3 is made up of 14 amino acids. CDR3 sequence: CASSYGGVGTEAFF. CDR3 DNA: TGTGCCAGCAGTTATGGAGGGGTAGGTACTGAAGCTTTCTTT.

V is TRBV18 and J is TRBJ2-1, with TRBD2 matching over 12 bases. The V segment lost 6 bases and the J segment 3 bases; nucleotides outside the gene matches: 9. This CDR3 contains 17 residues. CDR1 is KGHSH, CDR2 LQKENI, per germline. The CDR3 loop reads CASSRASGGAGYNEQFF. Written as DNA, the CDR3 is TGTGCCAGCTCCCGCGCTAGCGGGGGGGCCGGCTACAATGAGCAGTTCTTC.

The rearrangement links TRBV5-5 to TRBJ2-1; D is uncertain. The germline V and J ends were trimmed by 0 bases and 5 bases, with 9 bases remaining between them. The CDR3 is made up of 14 amino acids. Germline CDR1 is SGHKS and CDR2 is YYEKEE (reference sequence). This CDR3 reads CASSLEDEDNEQFF. DNA for the CDR3: TGTGCCAGCAGCTTGGAGGATGAGGACAATGAGCAGTTCTTC.